Listed below are T cell receptor beta chains from one sample, sequenced in a study of T cells in Graves' hyperthyroidism and ophthalmopathy. TCRdb ran MiXCR on the multiplex PCR reads and lists one entry per CDR3 protein. This sample yields nearly 600,000 distinct CDR3 sequences, of which approximately 15% are seen a single time; approximately 5.7% belongs to the top ten. The sample consisted of blood. Receptor source: a woman aged 25 to 39 with Graves' hyperthyroidism that later progressed to Graves' ophthalmopathy. Both conserved end residues are part of each CDR3. A D gene is named only where the DNA matches it firmly. Not every row has a clone size; where given, it reads once, few, many or a size class.

d_gene: TRBD1
j_gene: TRBJ2-2
abundance: many
v_gene: TRBV10-3
CDR3nt: TGTGCCATCAGTGAGTCCGGGACAGGGGGCGCGAACACCGGGGAGCTGTTTTTT
CDR3aa: CAISESGTGGANTGELFF

d_gene: TRBD1
j_gene: TRBJ2-4
abundance: -
v_gene: TRBV7-9
CDR3nt: TGTGCCAGCAGCCCGGGACAGGGGCTAGCCAAAAACATTCAGTACTTC
CDR3aa: CASSPGQGLAKNIQYF

d_gene: -
j_gene: TRBJ2-7
abundance: many
v_gene: TRBV7-8
CDR3nt: TGTGCCAGCAGCTTAAGACCGAGGAGCTCCTACGAGCAGTACTTC
CDR3aa: CASSLRPRSSYEQYF

d_gene: -
j_gene: TRBJ2-7
abundance: many
v_gene: TRBV6-2/TRBV6-3
CDR3nt: TGTGCCAGCAGTTACCCTACAGCAGGGATAGGGGCCTACGAGCAGTACTTC
CDR3aa: CASSYPTAGIGAYEQYF

d_gene: -
j_gene: TRBJ1-5
abundance: many
v_gene: TRBV2
CDR3nt: TGTGCCAGTGGGTTGTCTACCACTCAGCCCCAGCATTTT
CDR3aa: CASGLSTTQPQHF

d_gene: TRBD1
j_gene: TRBJ1-5
abundance: few
v_gene: TRBV20-1
CDR3nt: TGCAGTGCTGACACAGGGGTTTTGACGCCCCAGCATTTT
CDR3aa: CSADTGVLTPQHF

d_gene: -
j_gene: TRBJ2-7
abundance: many
v_gene: TRBV29-1
CDR3nt: TGCAGCGTTGCCAAGGACAGTACTTCCGAGCAGTACTTC
CDR3aa: CSVAKDSTSEQYF

d_gene: -
j_gene: TRBJ2-3
abundance: many
v_gene: TRBV30
CDR3nt: TGTGCCTGGACCGGACGGAGGCCGAGCACAGATACGCAGTATTTT
CDR3aa: CAWTGRRPSTDTQYF

d_gene: TRBD2
j_gene: TRBJ2-1
abundance: few
v_gene: TRBV9
CDR3nt: TGTGCCAGCAGCGTTTTAGGACTAGCGGCTTACAATGAGCAGTTCTTC
CDR3aa: CASSVLGLAAYNEQFF

d_gene: TRBD2
j_gene: TRBJ2-7
abundance: few
v_gene: TRBV28
CDR3nt: TGTGCCAGCAAGAAGGCGGGAGATTCGGACGAGCAGTACTTC
CDR3aa: CASKKAGDSDEQYF

d_gene: -
j_gene: TRBJ2-7
abundance: many
v_gene: TRBV27
CDR3nt: TGTGCCAGCAGTCCCGACCATGACGAGCAGTACTTC
CDR3aa: CASSPDHDEQYF

d_gene: -
j_gene: TRBJ2-3
abundance: -
v_gene: TRBV29-1
CDR3nt: TGCAGCGTTGAAAAGAGCAGCGGACACACAGATACGCAGTATTTT
CDR3aa: CSVEKSSGHTDTQYF

d_gene: TRBD2
j_gene: TRBJ2-7
abundance: -
v_gene: TRBV20-1
CDR3nt: TGCAGTGCGTCTAGCGGCAATGCCTACGAGCAGTACTTC
CDR3aa: CSASSGNAYEQYF

d_gene: TRBD2
j_gene: TRBJ2-5
abundance: once
v_gene: TRBV2
CDR3nt: TGTGCCAGCAGGGGCGGACTAGCGGTAGAGACCCAGTACTTC
CDR3aa: CASRGGLAVETQYF

d_gene: TRBD1
j_gene: TRBJ1-1
abundance: many
v_gene: TRBV19
CDR3nt: TGTGCCAGGGGGGGGGGAATCGGGACAGGGAACACTGAAGCTTTCTTT
CDR3aa: CARGGGIGTGNTEAFF

d_gene: -
j_gene: TRBJ1-2
abundance: many
v_gene: TRBV28
CDR3nt: TGTGCCAGCAGCGCCGAAACAGGGACGATCGACTACACCTTC
CDR3aa: CASSAETGTIDYTF

d_gene: -
j_gene: TRBJ1-5
abundance: many
v_gene: TRBV5-5
CDR3nt: TGTGCCAGCAGCCAAGGGACTTCTAGGGCCCAGCATTTT
CDR3aa: CASSQGTSRAQHF

d_gene: TRBD2
j_gene: TRBJ2-1
abundance: many
v_gene: TRBV9
CDR3nt: TGTGCCAGCAGCGTAGAGCGGGGACTGATCAATGAGCAGTTCTTC
CDR3aa: CASSVERGLINEQFF

d_gene: TRBD2
j_gene: TRBJ2-1
abundance: few
v_gene: TRBV6-2/TRBV6-3
CDR3nt: TGTGCCAGCAGTCCCGGGAGGTTGGTGGTGAATGAGCAGTTCTTC
CDR3aa: CASSPGRLVVNEQFF

d_gene: -
j_gene: TRBJ2-1
abundance: -
v_gene: TRBV5-4
CDR3nt: TGTGCCAGCAGCTTGGAGGGAGCCACCTACAATGAGCAGTTCTTC
CDR3aa: CASSLEGATYNEQFF

d_gene: TRBD1
j_gene: TRBJ2-7
abundance: many
v_gene: TRBV27
CDR3nt: TGTGCCAGCAGTTGGGACAGGGAATACGAGCAGTACTTC
CDR3aa: CASSWDREYEQYF

d_gene: -
j_gene: TRBJ1-1
abundance: many
v_gene: TRBV7-9
CDR3nt: TGTGCCAGCTCCGACAAGAACACTGAAGCTTTCTTT
CDR3aa: CASSDKNTEAFF

d_gene: -
j_gene: TRBJ2-7
abundance: few
v_gene: TRBV12-3/TRBV12-4
CDR3nt: TGTGCCAGCAGGGGGGGCCCATCCTACGAGCAGTACTTC
CDR3aa: CASRGGPSYEQYF

d_gene: -
j_gene: TRBJ1-1
abundance: many
v_gene: TRBV2
CDR3nt: TGTGCCAGCAGCACCCTGATGAACACTGAAGCTTTCTTT
CDR3aa: CASSTLMNTEAFF

d_gene: TRBD2
j_gene: TRBJ2-1
abundance: many
v_gene: TRBV7-6
CDR3nt: TGTGCCAGCAGCTTGACTAGCGGGTTTTACAATGAGCAGTTCTTC
CDR3aa: CASSLTSGFYNEQFF

d_gene: TRBD2
j_gene: TRBJ2-2
abundance: few
v_gene: TRBV11-3
CDR3nt: TGTGCCAGCAGCCGGGGGGGGGCGGGAGTGGCCACCGGGGAGCTGTTTTTT
CDR3aa: CASSRGGAGVATGELFF

d_gene: TRBD1
j_gene: TRBJ1-2
abundance: many
v_gene: TRBV5-6
CDR3nt: TGTGCCAGCAGCCCCCGGGACAGAAGACCCTATGGCTACACCTTC
CDR3aa: CASSPRDRRPYGYTF

d_gene: TRBD2
j_gene: TRBJ2-1
abundance: -
v_gene: TRBV7-9
CDR3nt: TGTGCCAGCAGCCCGCCCTTACTAGCGGGAGTCTCTCACAATGAGCAGTTCTTC
CDR3aa: CASSPPLLAGVSHNEQFF

d_gene: -
j_gene: TRBJ2-7
abundance: few
v_gene: TRBV6-1
CDR3nt: TGTGCCAGCGGGGGTTTTCTGGACGAGCAGTACTTC
CDR3aa: CASGGFLDEQYF

d_gene: -
j_gene: TRBJ2-7
abundance: many
v_gene: TRBV12-3/TRBV12-4
CDR3nt: TGTGCCAGCAGTTTCCAGGAGGGCCCTCACGAGCAGTACTTC
CDR3aa: CASSFQEGPHEQYF

d_gene: TRBD1
j_gene: TRBJ1-4
abundance: -
v_gene: TRBV2
CDR3nt: TGTGCCAGCGGGACAGGGTTCGCTAATGAAAAACTGTTTTTT
CDR3aa: CASGTGFANEKLFF

d_gene: TRBD1
j_gene: TRBJ2-5
abundance: few
v_gene: TRBV6-1
CDR3nt: TGTGCCAGCAGCCGACAGGGCCCTAAGACCCAGTACTTC
CDR3aa: CASSRQGPKTQYF

d_gene: TRBD1
j_gene: TRBJ2-5
abundance: -
v_gene: TRBV10-3
CDR3nt: TGTGCCATCAGGACAGGGGGTGGTGAGGAGACCCAGTACTTC
CDR3aa: CAIRTGGGEETQYF

d_gene: -
j_gene: TRBJ2-4
abundance: many
v_gene: TRBV11-2
CDR3nt: TGTGCCAGCAGCTTATGGGGGGCCCTGGCCAAAAACATTCAGTACTTC
CDR3aa: CASSLWGALAKNIQYF

d_gene: -
j_gene: TRBJ1-2
abundance: few
v_gene: TRBV27
CDR3nt: TGTGCCAGCCGCGGGGCCCATGGCTACACCTTC
CDR3aa: CASRGAHGYTF

d_gene: TRBD1
j_gene: TRBJ2-7
abundance: many
v_gene: TRBV6-5
CDR3nt: TGTGCCAGCAGTTACTCACAGGGGGCTGAATCCTACGAGCAGTACTTC
CDR3aa: CASSYSQGAESYEQYF

d_gene: TRBD2
j_gene: TRBJ2-6
abundance: -
v_gene: TRBV27
CDR3nt: TGTGCCAGCAGTTCCACTCCCCTAGCGGGAGGGGGTGGGGCCAACGTCCTGACTTTC
CDR3aa: CASSSTPLAGGGGANVLTF

d_gene: -
j_gene: TRBJ1-1
abundance: -
v_gene: TRBV13
CDR3nt: TGTGCCAGCAGCCGGGGACATTTGAGCACTGAAGCTTTCTTT
CDR3aa: CASSRGHLSTEAFF

d_gene: TRBD1
j_gene: TRBJ2-7
abundance: few
v_gene: TRBV9
CDR3nt: TGTGCCAGCAGCGCACTGGACAGGGGCTACGAGCAGTACTTC
CDR3aa: CASSALDRGYEQYF

d_gene: -
j_gene: TRBJ1-4
abundance: many
v_gene: TRBV6-1
CDR3nt: TGTGCCAGCAGGGGATGGGAAGGAGAAAAACTGTTTTTT
CDR3aa: CASRGWEGEKLFF

d_gene: TRBD1
j_gene: TRBJ1-2
abundance: many
v_gene: TRBV5-1
CDR3nt: TGCGCCAGCAGCTTGGGCGGGACAGCAGATGGTGGCTACACCTTC
CDR3aa: CASSLGGTADGGYTF

d_gene: -
j_gene: TRBJ2-1
abundance: few
v_gene: TRBV29-1
CDR3nt: TGCAGCGTTGAGATTGGGGGCGACTTAGAGCAGTTCTTC
CDR3aa: CSVEIGGDLEQFF

d_gene: -
j_gene: TRBJ2-6
abundance: -
v_gene: TRBV7-9
CDR3nt: TGTGCCAGCAGCTCCACCGGGGGCCCAAAGCCCTCTGGGGCCAACGTCCTGACTTTC
CDR3aa: CASSSTGGPKPSGANVLTF

d_gene: TRBD1
j_gene: TRBJ1-1
abundance: many
v_gene: TRBV11-2
CDR3nt: TGTGCCAGCGACCAAGGGACAGTGCCAGCTTTCTTT
CDR3aa: CASDQGTVPAFF

d_gene: TRBD1
j_gene: TRBJ1-5
abundance: -
v_gene: TRBV18
CDR3nt: TGTGCCAGCTCACCGAGACAGGGGGGAGATCAGCCCCAGCATTTT
CDR3aa: CASSPRQGGDQPQHF

d_gene: -
j_gene: TRBJ2-7
abundance: many
v_gene: TRBV11-2
CDR3nt: TGTGCCTCTAAAGGGGGAGATCGGTACGAGCAGTACTTC
CDR3aa: CASKGGDRYEQYF

d_gene: -
j_gene: TRBJ1-6
abundance: -
v_gene: TRBV19
CDR3nt: TGTGCCAGTAGTATCCAGGACTCACCCCTCCACTTT
CDR3aa: CASSIQDSPLHF

d_gene: -
j_gene: TRBJ2-3
abundance: -
v_gene: TRBV2
CDR3nt: TGTGCCAGCAGTTATCTAGAGGCAGATACGCAGTATTTT
CDR3aa: CASSYLEADTQYF

d_gene: TRBD1
j_gene: TRBJ1-1
abundance: -
v_gene: TRBV5-8
CDR3nt: TGTGCCAGCAGCACGGGACAGGGGATGGATGAAGCTTTCTTT
CDR3aa: CASSTGQGMDEAFF

d_gene: -
j_gene: TRBJ2-7
abundance: -
v_gene: TRBV20-1
CDR3nt: TGCAGTGCTAGAGATCTAAGAGTGGGGGCCTCCGGCGAGCAGTACTTC
CDR3aa: CSARDLRVGASGEQYF

d_gene: TRBD1
j_gene: TRBJ2-7
abundance: -
v_gene: TRBV12-5
CDR3nt: TGTGCTAGTGGTCCCGGGACAGGGCAGTACGAGCAGTACTTC
CDR3aa: CASGPGTGQYEQYF

d_gene: -
j_gene: TRBJ2-4
abundance: -
v_gene: TRBV10-3
CDR3nt: TGTGCCAGCAGTGAAGCCGGACACCTACAGTACTTC
CDR3aa: CASSEAGHLQYF

d_gene: -
j_gene: TRBJ1-2
abundance: -
v_gene: TRBV11-2
CDR3nt: TGTGCCAGCAGCCCGCATCCGGGGAGCAATGATGGCTACACCTTC
CDR3aa: CASSPHPGSNDGYTF

d_gene: TRBD1
j_gene: TRBJ1-4
abundance: many
v_gene: TRBV6-6
CDR3nt: TGTGCCAGCAGTTACTTATCGGGACAGGATGAAAAACTGTTTTTT
CDR3aa: CASSYLSGQDEKLFF